Below are 4 T cell receptor beta chains sequenced from a single sample in a study of CD8 T cells in ankylosing spondylitis. Whole-study findings and limits: Ankylosing spondylitis blood seemed to carry a telltale TCR beta motif made of seven or eight highly homologous variants.

TCRdb recomputed calls from the 5' RACE reads with MiXCR, one row per CDR3 protein. The sample yields around 220,000 distinct CDR3 sequences, 18% seen once. No antigen has been assigned to these receptors. Material: blood, either unsorted or a sorted T cell fraction (not recorded which). Receptors were obtained from a male donor with ankylosing spondylitis.

This clonotype appeared a few times. The chain uses TRBV5-6 and TRBJ2-2, with 10 bases that match TRBD2. J was trimmed by 2 bases and V by 0 bases; bases with no gene match: 7. This CDR3 is 18 amino acids long. Germline CDR1 is SGHDT and CDR2 is YYEEEE. CDR3 sequence (DNA): TGTGCCAGCAGCTTGGTGGGGCTAGCGGGGGCAAACACCGGGGAGCTGTTTTTT. Translating gives CASSLVGLAGANTGELFF.

V gene TRBV6-2 or TRBV6-3 combines with J gene TRBJ2-2; 11 nucleotides align to TRBD2. The CDR3 has 15 amino acids. Germline assignment: CDR1 MNHEY and CDR2 SVGEGT. J was trimmed by 7 bases and V by 2 bases; bases with no gene match: 3. The CDR3 DNA follows: TGTGCCAGCAGTTACGCACTAGCGGGAGTCGGGGAGCTGTTTTTT. This translates into CASSYALAGVGELFF.

The chain links TRBV4-1 to TRBJ1-2, with D possibly TRBD1 on 5 matching bases. The CDR3 sequence is 15 residues long. V was pared by 4 bases and J by 4 bases, with 16 bases between. Germline CDR1 and CDR2: MGHRA and YSYEKL. The CDR3 sequence is CASSPNEGRGYGYTF. The CDR3 bases are TGCGCCAGCAGCCCCAACGAGGGTAGGGGCTATGGCTACACCTTC.

The rearrangement uses TRBV20-1 and TRBJ2-2; no clear D. Looked up from germline, CDR1 is DFQATT and CDR2 is SNEGSKA (reference sequence). V was clipped by 0 bases and J by 0 bases, with 11 bases between them. CDR3 length: 16 amino acids. This CDR3 is CSARDIDYPNTGELFF. DNA for the CDR3: TGCAGTGCTAGAGATATAGATTACCCGAACACCGGGGAGCTGTTTTTT.